The 13 T cell receptor beta chains presented below share a single source sample, sequenced in a study of blood T cell repertoires in COVID-19. Profiling relied on immunoSEQ multiplex PCR, and the TCRdb table lists in-frame clones only, not all of them. The table has 150,000 to 190,000 clones, 75% to 90% seen once. The sequenced sample consisted of peripheral blood. These TCRs come from a woman between 40 and 55 years old with acute or convalescent COVID-19.

The DNA of the CDR3 is TGTGCCAGCAGCCCGAGACTAGCGGGGGGGCCGAGTGAGCAGTTCTTC. Amino acids: CASSPRLAGGPSEQFF. V gene TRBV7-3 combines with J gene TRBJ2-1; 14 bases agree with TRBD2. Unmatched junction bases numbered 9, after V lost 5 bases and J lost 9 bases. The CDR3 spans 16 residues. Germline V gene sequence: CDR1 SGHTA, CDR2 FQGTGA.

This clone was counted a single time. V is TRBV18 and J is TRBJ2-7, with D possibly TRBD1 on 6 matching bases. Germline CDR1 reads KGHSH; CDR2 reads LQKENI. This CDR3 contains 13 residues. Trimming removed 2 bases at V and 2 bases at J, with 7 bases between. Here the CDR3 reads CASSPGQTYEQYF. In nucleotides, the CDR3 is TGTGCCAGCTCACCAGGACAGACCTACGAGCAGTACTTC.

V gene TRBV30 combines with J gene TRBJ1-6; D is uncertain. This CDR3 comprises 15 residues. V was clipped by 0 bases and J by 9 bases, with 15 bases between them. Germline values: CDR1 GTSNPN, CDR2 SVGIG (reference sequence). The DNA for the CDR3 is TGTGCCTGGAGTGTACCGGGGATAGGGAGTTCACCCCTCCACTTT. Its translation is CAWSVPGIGSSPLHF.

The chain combines TRBV30 with TRBJ1-1, with a possible D match to TRBD1 (5 bases). The CDR3 loop spans 13 amino acids. CDR1 and CDR2 from the germline V gene are GTSNPN and SVGIG (reference sequence). V shed 0 bases and J shed 3 bases, with 8 bases lying between them. The CDR3 region is CAWSVAGYTEAFF. Written as DNA, the CDR3 is TGTGCCTGGAGTGTAGCAGGGTACACTGAAGCTTTCTTT.

J is TRBJ2-3 and V is TRBV4-1; TRBD1 matches 7 bases. There are 16 residues in the CDR3. The V gene's germline CDR1 is MGHRA and CDR2 YSYEKL. The V segment lost 4 bases and the J segment 4 bases; nucleotides outside the gene matches: 11. The CDR3 sequence: CASSPHRGVIADTQYF. The CDR3, as DNA: TGCGCCAGCAGCCCTCACAGGGGCGTGATAGCAGATACGCAGTATTTT.

J is TRBJ1-3 and V is TRBV4-1, with D possibly TRBD1 on 6 matching bases. This CDR3 comprises 18 residues. Germline CDR1 and CDR2: MGHRA and YSYEKL. V was pared by 3 bases and J by 0 bases, with 18 bases between. CDR3 amino acids: CASSHGQPPPLSGNTIYF. CDR3 nucleotides: TGCGCCAGCAGCCATGGACAGCCTCCCCCTCTCTCTGGAAACACCATATATTTT.

The chain uses TRBV5-8 and TRBJ1-5; TRBD1 aligns across 7 bases. V shed 5 bases and J 0 bases; nucleotides not matched to a gene: 5. This CDR3 contains 15 residues. The germline CDR1 and CDR2 sequences are SGHTS and YDEGEE. The CDR3 region is CASRPGTASNQPQHF. For the CDR3, the DNA is TGTGCCAGCAGACCCGGGACAGCTAGCAATCAGCCCCAGCATTTT.

CDR3 loop: CASSSTSGRGNEQFF. DNA for the CDR3: TGTGCCAGCAGTTCAACTTCGGGTAGGGGGAATGAGCAGTTCTTC. The V gene is TRBV27, the J gene TRBJ2-1; D perhaps matches TRBD1 (6 bases). V was shortened by 4 bases and J by 7 bases, with 17 bases between the two germline ends. Per germline, CDR1 MNHEY and CDR2 SMNVEV (reference sequence). The CDR3 has 15 amino acids.

The CDR3 coding sequence is TGTGCCTGGAGTGTACTTCAGGGGGCGGTATTCAATGAGCAGTTCTTC. It encodes CAWSVLQGAVFNEQFF. The chain couples TRBV30 to TRBJ2-1; 8 bases are a match to TRBD1. Unmatched junction bases numbered 10, after V lost 0 bases and J lost 6 bases. CDR3 length: 16 amino acids. The V gene's germline CDR1 is GTSNPN and CDR2 SVGIG (reference sequence).

The CDR3 spells CASSQVANNSPLHF. CDR3 bases: TGTGCCAGCAGCCAAGTCGCTAATAATTCACCCCTCCACTTT. The rearrangement links TRBV3-1 (or the pseudogene TRBV3-2) to TRBJ1-6, with no clear D. V was clipped by 1 base and J by 5 bases, with 6 bases between them. Germline values: CDR1 LGHDT, CDR2 YNNKEL (reference sequence). The length of the CDR3 is 14 residues.

V usage is TRBV28 and J usage is TRBJ2-6; 7 bases fit TRBD1. The CDR3 has 19 amino acids. The V and J ends lost 4 bases and 1 base, in that order; junction bases with no gene match: 13. The V gene's germline CDR1 is MDHEN and CDR2 SYDVKM. DNA of the CDR3: TGTGCCAGCAGTTCCGACTCCAGGACAGGTGGGTCTGGGGCCAACGTCCTGACTTTC. This sequence encodes CASSSDSRTGGSGANVLTF.

This clone came up once. The genes are TRBV29-1 and TRBJ2-2; the D is unclear. V was trimmed by 5 bases and J by 7 bases, leaving 8 bases between them. The CDR3 contains 11 residues. Germline assignment: CDR1 SQVTM and CDR2 ANQGSEA. In DNA form, the CDR3 reads TGCAGCGTTCTAACCTACGGGGAGCTGTTTTTT. Its protein product is CSVLTYGELFF.

The chain employs TRBV10-3 and TRBJ2-7; perhaps TRBD2 as D (6 bases). CDR1 and CDR2 (germline): ENHRY, SYGVKD. There are 13 residues in the CDR3. V was shortened by 8 bases and J by 2 bases, with 13 bases between the two germline ends. The CDR3 DNA reads TGTGCCATCTCATACAGCGGGCCCTACGAGCAGTACTTC. Residues: CAISYSGPYEQYF.